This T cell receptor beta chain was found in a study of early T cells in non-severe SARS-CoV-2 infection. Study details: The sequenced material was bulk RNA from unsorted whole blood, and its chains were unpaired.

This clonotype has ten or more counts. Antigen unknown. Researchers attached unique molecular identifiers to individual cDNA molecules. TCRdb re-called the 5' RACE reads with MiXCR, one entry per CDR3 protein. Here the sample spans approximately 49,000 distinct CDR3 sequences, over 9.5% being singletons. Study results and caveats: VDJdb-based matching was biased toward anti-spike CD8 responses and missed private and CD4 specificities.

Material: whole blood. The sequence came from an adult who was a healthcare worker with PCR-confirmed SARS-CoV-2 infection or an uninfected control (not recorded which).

The CDR3 DNA follows: TGTGCCAGCAGCTTGACAGGGGGTTTAGAGACCCAGTACTTC. Its translation is CASSLTGGLETQYF. This chain links TRBV7-6 with TRBJ2-5, with TRBD1 identical over 9 bases. The V and J ends lost 3 bases and 4 bases, in that order; junction bases with no gene match: 3. This CDR3 has 14 amino acids. Germline-derived CDR1 and CDR2 are SGHVS and FNYEAQ.